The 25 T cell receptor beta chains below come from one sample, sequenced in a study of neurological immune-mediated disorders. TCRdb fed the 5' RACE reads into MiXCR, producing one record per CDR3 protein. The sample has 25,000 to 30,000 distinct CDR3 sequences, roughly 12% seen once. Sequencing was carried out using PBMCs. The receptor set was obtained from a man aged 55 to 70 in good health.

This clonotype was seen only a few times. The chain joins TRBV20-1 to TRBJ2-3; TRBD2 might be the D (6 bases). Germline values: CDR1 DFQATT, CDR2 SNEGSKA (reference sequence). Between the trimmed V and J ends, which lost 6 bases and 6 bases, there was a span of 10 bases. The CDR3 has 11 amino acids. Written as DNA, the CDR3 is TGCAGTGCCGGGACTGGCGATACGCAGTATTTT. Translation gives CSAGTGDTQYF.

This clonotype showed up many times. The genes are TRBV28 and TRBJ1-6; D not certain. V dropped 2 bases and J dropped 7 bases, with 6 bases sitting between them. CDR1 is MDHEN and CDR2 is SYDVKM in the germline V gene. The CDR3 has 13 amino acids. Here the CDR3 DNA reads TGTGCCAGCAGTTTAAATCTGAATTCACCCCTCCACTTT. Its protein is CASSLNLNSPLHF.

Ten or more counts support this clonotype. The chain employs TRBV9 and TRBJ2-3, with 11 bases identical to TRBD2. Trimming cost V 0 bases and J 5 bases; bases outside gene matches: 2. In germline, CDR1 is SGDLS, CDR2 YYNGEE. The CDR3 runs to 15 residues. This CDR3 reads CASSVAGTSGDTQYF. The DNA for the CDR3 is TGTGCCAGCAGCGTAGCCGGGACTAGCGGAGATACGCAGTATTTT.

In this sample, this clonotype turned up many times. CDR3 region: CSVDPTNTGELFF. CDR3 nucleotides: TGCAGCGTTGACCCTACGAACACCGGGGAGCTGTTTTTT. The V call is TRBV29-1, the J call TRBJ2-2; D gene unclear. In germline, CDR1 is SQVTM, CDR2 ANQGSEA. V was cut by 3 bases and J by 0 bases, with 5 bases left in between. The CDR3 consists of 13 residues.

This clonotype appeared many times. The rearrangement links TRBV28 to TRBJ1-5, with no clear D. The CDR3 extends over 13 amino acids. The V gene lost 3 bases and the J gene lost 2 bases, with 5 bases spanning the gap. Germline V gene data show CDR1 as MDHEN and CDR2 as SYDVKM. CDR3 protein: CASSLHGNQPQHF. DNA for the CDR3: TGTGCCAGCAGTTTGCACGGCAATCAGCCCCAGCATTTT. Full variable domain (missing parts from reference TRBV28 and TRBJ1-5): DVKVTQSSRYLVKRTGEKVFLECVQDMDHENMFWYRQDPGLGLRLIYFSYDVKMKEKGDIPEGYSVSREKKERFSLILESASTNQTSMYLCASSLHGNQPQHFGDGTRLSIL.

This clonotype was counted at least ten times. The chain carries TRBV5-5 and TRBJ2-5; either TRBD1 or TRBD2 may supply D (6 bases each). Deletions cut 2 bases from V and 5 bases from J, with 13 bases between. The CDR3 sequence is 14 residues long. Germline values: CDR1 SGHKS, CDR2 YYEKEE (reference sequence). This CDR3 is CASSLGGGSETQYF. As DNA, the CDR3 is TGTGCCAGCAGCTTAGGGGGAGGATCGGAGACCCAGTACTTC.

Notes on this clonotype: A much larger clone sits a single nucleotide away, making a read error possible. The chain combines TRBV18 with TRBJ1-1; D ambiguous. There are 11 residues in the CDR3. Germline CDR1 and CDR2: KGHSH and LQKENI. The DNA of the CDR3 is TGTGTCAGCTCAGATGAAACAGAAGCTTTCTTT. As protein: CVSSDETEAFF.

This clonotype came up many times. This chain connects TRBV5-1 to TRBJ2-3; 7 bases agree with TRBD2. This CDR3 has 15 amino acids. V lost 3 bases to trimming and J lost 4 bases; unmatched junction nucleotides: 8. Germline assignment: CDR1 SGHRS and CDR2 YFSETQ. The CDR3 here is CASSSGGPGSDTQYF. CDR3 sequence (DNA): TGCGCCAGCAGCTCGGGGGGACCAGGCTCAGATACGCAGTATTTT. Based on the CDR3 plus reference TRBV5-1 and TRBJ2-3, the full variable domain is KAGVTQTPRYLIKTRGQQVTLSCSPISGHRSVSWYQQTPGQGLQFLFEYFSETQRNKGNFPGRFSGRQFSNSRSEMNVSTLELGDSALYLCASSSGGPGSDTQYFGPGTRLTVL.

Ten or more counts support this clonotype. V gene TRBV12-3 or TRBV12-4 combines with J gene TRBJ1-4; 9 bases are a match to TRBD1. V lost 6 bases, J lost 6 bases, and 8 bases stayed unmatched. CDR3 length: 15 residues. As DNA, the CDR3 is TGTGCCAGCAGAAGCGGACAGGGGCTGGATGAAAAACTGTTTTTT. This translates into CASRSGQGLDEKLFF.

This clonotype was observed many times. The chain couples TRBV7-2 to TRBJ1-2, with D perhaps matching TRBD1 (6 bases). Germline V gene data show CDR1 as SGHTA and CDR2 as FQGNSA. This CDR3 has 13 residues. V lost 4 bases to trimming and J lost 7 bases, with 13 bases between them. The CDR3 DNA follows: TGTGCCAGCAGCTCCCGGACGGGGGCTGGCTACACCTTC. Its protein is CASSSRTGAGYTF. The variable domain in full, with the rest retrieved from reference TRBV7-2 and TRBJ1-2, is GAGVSQSPSNKVTEKGKDVELRCDPISGHTALYWYRQSLGQGLEFLIYFQGNSAPDKSGLPSDRFSAERTGGSVSTLTIQRTQQEDSAVYLCASSSRTGAGYTFGSGTRLTVV.

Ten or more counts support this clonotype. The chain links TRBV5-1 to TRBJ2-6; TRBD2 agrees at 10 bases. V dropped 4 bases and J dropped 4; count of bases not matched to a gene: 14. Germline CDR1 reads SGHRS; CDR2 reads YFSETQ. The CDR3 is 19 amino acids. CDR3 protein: CASSLVPSGRSSGANVLTF. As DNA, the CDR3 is TGCGCCAGCAGCCTGGTTCCTAGCGGGAGAAGTTCCGGGGCCAACGTCCTGACTTTC.

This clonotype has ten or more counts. The DNA of the CDR3 is TGTGCCAGCAGTGCCTACAGGTATTCTGCCGGGGACGAGCAGTACTTC. It encodes CASSAYRYSAGDEQYF. This chain links TRBV25-1 with TRBJ2-7, with D perhaps matching TRBD1 or TRBD2 (5 bases each). CDR1 MGHDK and CDR2 SYGVNS come from the germline V gene. The CDR3 totals 16 residues. V lost 4 bases, J lost 5 bases, and 21 bases lay in between.

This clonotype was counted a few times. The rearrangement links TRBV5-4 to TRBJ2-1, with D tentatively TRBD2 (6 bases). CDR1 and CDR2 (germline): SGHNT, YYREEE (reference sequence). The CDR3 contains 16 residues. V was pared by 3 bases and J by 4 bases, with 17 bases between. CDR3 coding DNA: TGTGCCAGCAGCTCATCGGCGGGAACAATTTACAATGAGCAGTTCTTC. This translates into CASSSSAGTIYNEQFF.

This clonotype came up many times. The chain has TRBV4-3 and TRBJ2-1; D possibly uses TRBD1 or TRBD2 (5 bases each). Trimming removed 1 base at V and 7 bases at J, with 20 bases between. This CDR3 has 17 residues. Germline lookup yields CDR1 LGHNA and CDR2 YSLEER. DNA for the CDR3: TGCGCCAGCAGCCAAGGGGTGATGGGGGAGTTGGATAATGAGCAGTTCTTC. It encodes CASSQGVMGELDNEQFF.

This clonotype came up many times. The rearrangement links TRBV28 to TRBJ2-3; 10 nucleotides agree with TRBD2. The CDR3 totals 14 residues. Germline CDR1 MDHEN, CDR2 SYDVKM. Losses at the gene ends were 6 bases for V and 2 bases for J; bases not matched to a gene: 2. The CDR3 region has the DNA TGTGCCAGCAGACTAGCGGGACTCACAGATACGCAGTATTTT. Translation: CASRLAGLTDTQYF. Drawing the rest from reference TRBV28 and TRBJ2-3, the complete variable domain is DVKVTQSSRYLVKRTGEKVFLECVQDMDHENMFWYRQDPGLGLRLIYFSYDVKMKEKGDIPEGYSVSREKKERFSLILESASTNQTSMYLCASRLAGLTDTQYFGPGTRLTVL.

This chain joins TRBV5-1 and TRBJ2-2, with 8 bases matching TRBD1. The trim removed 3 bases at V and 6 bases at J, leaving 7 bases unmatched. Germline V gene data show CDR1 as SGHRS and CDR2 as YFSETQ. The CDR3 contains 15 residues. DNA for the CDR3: TGCGCCAGCAGCTCTGCCTCAGGGGGCTCCGGGGAGCTGTTTTTT. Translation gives CASSSASGGSGELFF.

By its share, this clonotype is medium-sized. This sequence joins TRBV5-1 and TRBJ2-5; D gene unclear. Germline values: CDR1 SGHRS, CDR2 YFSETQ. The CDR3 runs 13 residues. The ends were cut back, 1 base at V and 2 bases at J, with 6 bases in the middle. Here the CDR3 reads CASSLRWQETQYF. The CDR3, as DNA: TGCGCCAGCAGCTTGAGGTGGCAAGAGACCCAGTACTTC.

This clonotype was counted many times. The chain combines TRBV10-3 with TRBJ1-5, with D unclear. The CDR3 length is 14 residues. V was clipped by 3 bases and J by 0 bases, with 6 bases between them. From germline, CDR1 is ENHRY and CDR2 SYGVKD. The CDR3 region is CAISEGYSNQPQHF. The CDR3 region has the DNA TGTGCCATCAGTGAAGGGTATAGCAATCAGCCCCAGCATTTT.

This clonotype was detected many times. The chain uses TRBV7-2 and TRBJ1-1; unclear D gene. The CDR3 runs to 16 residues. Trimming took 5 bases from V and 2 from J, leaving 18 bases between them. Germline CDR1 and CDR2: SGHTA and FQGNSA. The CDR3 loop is CASSPRTGPKNTEAFF. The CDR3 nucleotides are TGTGCCAGCAGCCCTCGGACTGGGCCAAAAAACACTGAAGCTTTCTTT.

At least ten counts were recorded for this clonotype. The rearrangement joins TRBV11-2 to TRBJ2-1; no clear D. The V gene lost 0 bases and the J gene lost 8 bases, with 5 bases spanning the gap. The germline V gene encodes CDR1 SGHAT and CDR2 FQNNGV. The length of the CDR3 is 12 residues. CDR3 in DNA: TGTGCCAGCAGCTTAGAAGTTCATGAGCAGTTCTTC. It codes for CASSLEVHEQFF.

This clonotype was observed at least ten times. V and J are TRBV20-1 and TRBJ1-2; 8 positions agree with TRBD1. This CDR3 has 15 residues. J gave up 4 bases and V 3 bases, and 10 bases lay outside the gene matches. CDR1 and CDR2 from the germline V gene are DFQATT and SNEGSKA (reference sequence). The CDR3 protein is CSARGSGQALYGYTF. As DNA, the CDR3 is TGCAGTGCTAGGGGGTCGGGACAGGCCCTCTATGGCTACACCTTC.

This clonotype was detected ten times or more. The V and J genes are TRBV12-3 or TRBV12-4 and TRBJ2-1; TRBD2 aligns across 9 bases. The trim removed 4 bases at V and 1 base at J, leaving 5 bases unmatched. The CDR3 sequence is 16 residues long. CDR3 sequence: CASSWASGKSYNEQFF. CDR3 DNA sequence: TGTGCCAGCAGTTGGGCTAGCGGGAAATCCTACAATGAGCAGTTCTTC.

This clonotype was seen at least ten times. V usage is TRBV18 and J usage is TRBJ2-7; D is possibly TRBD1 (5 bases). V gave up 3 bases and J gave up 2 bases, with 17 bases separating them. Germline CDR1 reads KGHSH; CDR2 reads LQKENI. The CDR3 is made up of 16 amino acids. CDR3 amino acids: CASSPLDRTRAYEQYF. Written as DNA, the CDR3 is TGTGCCAGCTCACCGTTAGATCGGACAAGAGCCTACGAGCAGTACTTC.

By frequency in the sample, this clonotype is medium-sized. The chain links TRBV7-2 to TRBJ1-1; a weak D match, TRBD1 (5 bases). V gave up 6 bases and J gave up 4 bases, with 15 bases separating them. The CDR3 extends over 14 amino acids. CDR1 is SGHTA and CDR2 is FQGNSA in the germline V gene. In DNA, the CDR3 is TGTGCCAGCAGTAACAAAAGGGGACCCACTGAAGCTTTCTTT. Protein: CASSNKRGPTEAFF.

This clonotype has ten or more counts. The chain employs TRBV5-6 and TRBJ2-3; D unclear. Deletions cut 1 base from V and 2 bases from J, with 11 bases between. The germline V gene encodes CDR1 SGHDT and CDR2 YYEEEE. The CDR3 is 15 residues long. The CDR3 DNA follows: TGTGCCAGCAGCTTGTCCTTAGTCTCCACAGATACGCAGTATTTT. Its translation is CASSLSLVSTDTQYF.